This T cell receptor beta chain is from a study of blood T cells in healthy people across ages. The second PCR ran roughly 7 to 11 cycles with a sample-barcoded 5' primer and J-beta primers. TCRdb ran MiXCR on the 5' RACE reads and lists one entry per CDR3 protein. Among about 1.5 million distinct CDR3 sequences listed, about 42% were seen once. With 1 base clipped from V and 8 bases from J, the junction kept 10 bases outside the gene matches. The CDR3 has 15 amino acids. Germline V gives CDR1 SGHDT, CDR2 YYEEEE. Findings and limits, study-wide: In older individuals, TCR beta diversity per million T cells was lower, falling roughly linearly with age.

Remarks on this clonotype: Its specificity is unknown.

The chain has TRBV5-6 and TRBJ1-2; the match to TRBD1 covers 8 bases. The sample consisted of blood. This receptor was taken from a woman aged 18-29 years in good health. CDR3 DNA: TGTGCCAGCAGCTTGCTCGGTCAGGGGGCGGAGGGCTACACCTTC. Its translation is CASSLLGQGAEGYTF. Full variable domain (remainder filled in from reference TRBV5-6 and TRBJ1-2): DAGVTQSPTHLIKTRGQQVTLRCSPKSGHDTVSWYQQALGQGPQFIFQYYEEEERQRGNFPDRFSGHQFPNYSSELNVNALLLGDSALYLCASSLLGQGAEGYTFGSGTRLTVV.